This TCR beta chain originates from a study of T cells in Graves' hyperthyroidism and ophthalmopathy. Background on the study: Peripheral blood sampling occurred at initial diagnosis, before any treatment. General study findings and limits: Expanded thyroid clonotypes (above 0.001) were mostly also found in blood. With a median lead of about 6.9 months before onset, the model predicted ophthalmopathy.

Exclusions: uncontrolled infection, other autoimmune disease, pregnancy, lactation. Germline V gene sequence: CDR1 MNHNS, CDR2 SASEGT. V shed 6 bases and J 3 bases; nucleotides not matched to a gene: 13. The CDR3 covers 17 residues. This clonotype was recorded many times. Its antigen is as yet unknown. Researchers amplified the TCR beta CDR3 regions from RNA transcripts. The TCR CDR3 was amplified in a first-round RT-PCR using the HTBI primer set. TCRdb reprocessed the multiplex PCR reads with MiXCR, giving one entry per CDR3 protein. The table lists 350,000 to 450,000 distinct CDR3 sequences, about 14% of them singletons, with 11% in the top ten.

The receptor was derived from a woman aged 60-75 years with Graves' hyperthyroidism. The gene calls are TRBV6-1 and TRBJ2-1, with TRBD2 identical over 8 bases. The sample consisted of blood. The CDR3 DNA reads TGTGCCAGCAGCCCTCTCTTTTCGGGGACTAGCTACAATGAGCAGTTCTTC. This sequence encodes CASSPLFSGTSYNEQFF.